What follows describes a single T cell receptor beta chain. These data are taken from a study of blood T cell repertoires in COVID-19. The CDR3 has 13 residues. Germline-derived CDR1 and CDR2 are SQVTM and ANQGSEA. Trimming cost V 5 bases and J 7 bases; bases outside gene matches: 8. In the original workflow: By means of reference gene primer amplification, nucleated cell counts were estimated. Assay: immunoSEQ multiplex PCR; the TCRdb copy retains only in-frame clones and omits some. Clone size and V and J calls were adopted from that table, with D and trimming inferred from the DNA. Of about 130,000 clones listed, around 88% are singletons.

The chain links TRBV29-1 to TRBJ2-1; 7 bases align to TRBD1. Sequencing was done on a sample of peripheral blood. The sequence derives from a man between 50 and 59 years old with acute or convalescent COVID-19. DNA of the CDR3: TGCAGCGTTCCACGGGACAGTCGTAATGAGCAGTTCTTC. Protein product: CSVPRDSRNEQFF.